Listed here are 24 T cell receptor delta chains from one sample, sequenced in a study of gammadelta T cells in human blood. TCRdb re-processed the RT-PCR reads via CATT. Here the sample spans about 1,900 delta-chain clones, 2.5% to 3.5% being singletons. Material: Vgamma9Vdelta2 gamma-delta T cells from fetal blood. Every receptor here comes from a human fetus.

This clone ranks as large. Other DNA sequences from this sample encode an identical CDR3 as well. This chain joins TRDV2 and TRDJ2, with 11 nucleotides matching TRDD3. This CDR3 is built from 16 residues. V gave up 2 bases and J gave up 0 bases; unmatched junction bases: 1. From germline, CDR1 is GEAIGNYY and CDR2 EKD. The CDR3 here is CACDKLGDTLTAQLFF. The DNA for the CDR3 is TGTGCCTGTGACAAACTGGGGGATACTTTGACAGCACAACTCTTCTTT.

This clone is judged medium-sized (0.01 to 0.1%). V usage is TRDV2 and J usage is TRDJ3, with TRDD3 identical over 9 bases. V shed 0 bases and J 5 bases; nucleotides not matched to a gene: 10. Germline V CDR1 and CDR2: GEAIGNYY, EKD. CDR3 length: 19 residues. The CDR3 spells CACDTVSGGYIRDTRQMFF. For the CDR3, the DNA is TGTGCCTGTGACACCGTGTCCGGGGGATACATCAGGGACACCCGACAGATGTTTTTC.

This clone appeared a few times. This may stem from a read error, because a much larger clone lies one nucleotide away. Other DNA variants within this sample encode the same CDR3. The J gene is TRDJ3, the V gene TRAV38-2/DV8; 9 bases fit TRDD3. In germline, CDR1 is TSESDYY, CDR2 QEAYKQQN. The CDR3 is made up of 14 amino acids. The CDR3 DNA follows: TGTGCCTATACTGGGGGATGGGACACCCGACAGATGTTTTTC. It codes for CAYTGGWDTRQMFF. Full variable domain (remainder filled in from reference TRAV38-2/DV8 and TRDJ3): AQTVTQSQPEMSVQEAETVTLSCTYDTSESDYYLFWYKQPPSRQMILVIRQEAYKQQNATENRFSVNFQKAAKSFSLKISDSQLGDAAMYFCAYTGGWDTRQMFFGTGIKLFVEP.

The V and J genes are TRDV2 and TRDJ1; 11 nucleotides agree with TRDD3. This CDR3 contains 16 residues. The germline V gene encodes CDR1 GEAIGNYY and CDR2 EKD. Trimming cost V 0 bases and J 0 bases; bases outside gene matches: 2. CDR3 DNA sequence: TGTGCCTGTGACACCGTTGGGGGATACGACACCGATAAACTCATCTTT. It is translated as CACDTVGGYDTDKLIF.

This clone was counted between two and nine times. With only one base between it and a far larger clone, this is likely a read error. This chain uses TRDV2 with TRDJ3; 7 bases align to TRDD3. The J gene was missing in TCRdb and was found by matching the end of the DNA to germline. CDR1 is GEAIGNYY and CDR2 is EKD in the germline V gene. The CDR3 extends over 17 amino acids. After removal of 1 base from V and 0 bases from J, the junction contained 2 bases not matched to a gene. CDR3 protein: CACDTWGSSWDTRQMFF. The CDR3 coding sequence is TGTGCCTGTGACACGTGGGGGAGCTCCTGGGACACCCGACAGATGTTTTTC.

In its sample, this clone ranks as medium-sized. This chain uses TRDV2 with TRDJ1, with 12 bases fitting TRDD3. V lost 7 bases to trimming and J lost 7 bases; unmatched junction nucleotides: 18. The CDR3 is 17 amino acids. The germline gives CDR1 GEAIGNYY, CDR2 EKD. CDR3: CACLPLGDTTRRGKLIF. The CDR3, as DNA: TGTGCCTGCCTACCTCTGGGGGATACGACCCGACGAGGTAAACTCATCTTT.

In its sample, this clone ranks as medium-sized. The rearrangement links TRDV2 to TRDJ2; 11 positions agree with TRDD3. Germline CDR1 is GEAIGNYY and CDR2 is EKD. The CDR3 sequence is 17 residues long. V shed 3 bases and J 0 bases; nucleotides not matched to a gene: 5. In DNA form, the CDR3 reads TGTGCCTGTGACGAAGTACTGGGGGATACTTTGACAGCACAACTCTTCTTT. Its translation is CACDEVLGDTLTAQLFF.

On this clone: The DNA is left out, because the CDR3 cannot be placed on it with certainty; the CDR3 is given as TCRdb lists it. The V gene was identified as TRAV29/DV5, while no J gene was called; the table's TRDD3 call for D was not verified on the DNA. The CDR3 is 17 amino acids in total, end residues counted. Germline V gene sequence: CDR1 NSMFDY, CDR2 ISSIKDK. The CDR3: CSVLLCSVLGDTAQLFF.

This clone is labeled medium-sized (0.01 to 0.1%). This sample includes further DNA sequences coding for the same CDR3. V gene TRDV2 combines with J gene TRDJ3, with 13 bases fitting TRDD3. The CDR3 has 20 residues. The trim removed 0 bases at V and 0 bases at J, leaving 4 bases unmatched. Germline lookup yields CDR1 GEAIGNYY and CDR2 EKD. The CDR3 DNA is TGTGCCTGTGACACCGTACTGGGGGATACGGACTCCTGGGACACCCGACAGATGTTTTTC. Amino acid sequence: CACDTVLGDTDSWDTRQMFF.

For this clone: A much larger clone sits a single nucleotide away, making a read error possible. V usage is TRDV2 and J usage is TRDJ3; 13 bases agree with TRDD3. TCRdb offers no J gene call, so here the DNA was matched to germline to obtain one. The CDR3 has 20 residues. The V gene end was trimmed by 3 bases and the J gene end by 0 bases; junction bases not matched to a gene: 7. Germline V gives CDR1 GEAIGNYY, CDR2 EKD. For the CDR3, the DNA is TGTGCCTGTGACCCCGTACTGGGGGATACGGGCTCCTGGGACACCCGACAGATGTTTTTC. The encoded protein is CACDPVLGDTGSWDTRQMFF.

This clone counts as medium-sized (0.01 to 0.1%). The chain has TRDV2 and TRDJ2, with 13 nucleotides matching TRDD3. Germline V CDR1 and CDR2: GEAIGNYY, EKD. Trimming removed 2 bases from V and 2 bases from J; junction bases left unmatched: 7. CDR3 length equals 18 residues. CDR3 in DNA: TGTGCCTGTGACAAAGTACTGGGGGATACGCGATTGACAGCACAACTCTTCTTT. It specifies CACDKVLGDTRLTAQLFF.

Sample share makes this clone medium-sized. Other DNA sequences in the sample encode the same CDR3. This chain connects TRDV2 to TRDJ3; 9 bases align to TRDD3. Trimming cost V 1 base and J 0 bases; bases outside gene matches: 3. The CDR3 totals 18 residues. In germline, CDR1 is GEAIGNYY, CDR2 EKD. Here the CDR3 reads CACDTNWGSSWDTRQMFF. CDR3 nucleotides: TGTGCCTGTGACACGAACTGGGGGAGCTCCTGGGACACCCGACAGATGTTTTTC.

This chain connects TRDV2 to TRDJ3; 7 bases agree with TRDD3. CDR1 is GEAIGNYY and CDR2 is EKD in the germline V gene. J was trimmed by 0 bases and V by 3 bases; bases with no gene match: 7. The CDR3 extends over 18 amino acids. The CDR3 here is CACDYWGSSSWDTRQMFF. DNA for the CDR3: TGTGCCTGTGACTACTGGGGATCTAGCTCCTGGGACACCCGACAGATGTTTTTC.

Points on this clone: A single base separates this from a much larger clone, so it may be a read error. This chain connects TRDV2 to TRDJ3, with a possible D match to TRDD3 (5 bases). No J segment appears in TCRdb, so it was assigned here by matching the sequence to germline. The CDR3 is 20 residues long. Per the germline V gene, CDR1 is GEAIGNYY and CDR2 is EKD. The CDR3 DNA reads TGTGCCTGTGACACCGTTGACGGGGCCCTAAGCTCCTGGGACCCCCGACAGATGTTTTTC. Encoded protein: CACDTVDGALSSWDPRQMFF.

This clone appeared a few times. V gene TRDV2 combines with J gene TRDJ3, with 10 bases that match TRDD3. Assignment of the J gene here rests on matching the DNA to germline, because TCRdb gives none. The ends lost 0 bases at V and 2 bases at J; junction bases unmatched: 6. CDR1 is GEAIGNYY and CDR2 is EKD in the germline V gene. The CDR3 totals 19 residues. DNA for the CDR3: TGTGCCTGTGACACCGCGGGGGATACGAGGACCTGGGACACCCGACAGATGTTTTTC. Its translation: CACDTAGDTRTWDTRQMFF.

This chain connects TRDV2 to TRDJ3; 8 bases line up with TRDD3. The CDR3 runs 18 residues. The germline CDR1 and CDR2 sequences are GEAIGNYY and EKD. V dropped 1 base and J dropped 0; count of bases not matched to a gene: 4. CDR3 nucleotide sequence: TGTGCCTGTGACACGGGATACGCGAGCTCCTGGGACACCCGACAGATGTTTTTC. Protein sequence: CACDTGYASSWDTRQMFF.

This clone rates as medium-sized. V usage is TRDV2 and J usage is TRDJ1, with 9 bases fitting TRDD3. CDR1 and CDR2 from the germline V gene are GEAIGNYY and EKD. After removal of 7 bases from V and 0 bases from J, the junction contained 5 bases not matched to a gene. The length of the CDR3 is 14 residues. CDR3 bases: TGTGCCTGCCAAGCTGGGGGATACACCGATAAACTCATCTTT. Protein sequence: CACQAGGYTDKLIF.

This clone is labeled medium-sized. The chain combines TRDV2 with TRDJ3, with 9 nucleotides matching TRDD3. V lost 0 bases to trimming and J lost 4 bases; unmatched junction nucleotides: 6. The germline V gene encodes CDR1 GEAIGNYY and CDR2 EKD. The CDR3 loop spans 18 amino acids. CDR3 nucleotides: TGTGCCTGTGACACCGGCTGGGGGATTTTTTGGGACACCCGACAGATGTTTTTC. Amino acids: CACDTGWGIFWDTRQMFF.

V gene TRDV2 combines with J gene TRDJ2; 13 bases are shared with TRDD3. Trimming cost V 1 base and J 4 bases; bases outside gene matches: 5. CDR1 is GEAIGNYY, CDR2 EKD, per germline. The CDR3 is 17 residues long. The CDR3 loop reads CACDTLGDTRETAQLFF. DNA of the CDR3: TGTGCCTGTGACACACTGGGGGATACGCGTGAGACAGCACAACTCTTCTTT.

By its share, this clone is medium-sized. This may come from a read error, since a much larger clone is one base off. Other DNA sequences of this sample code for an identical CDR3. The chain recombines TRDV2 with TRDJ2; 10 positions agree with TRDD3. CDR3 length: 14 residues. Looked up from germline, CDR1 is GEAIGNYY and CDR2 is EKD. Trimming took 3 bases from V and 5 from J; bases not matched to a gene: 2. As DNA, the CDR3 is TGTGCCTGTGACTTACTGGGGGATACAGCACAACTCTTCTTT. This encodes CACDLLGDTAQLFF.

The J gene is TRDJ3, the V gene TRDV2, with TRDD3 matching 10 bases. TCRdb offers no J gene call, so here the DNA was matched to germline to obtain one. The J segment lost 0 bases and the V segment lost 0 bases, leaving 7 bases of the junction unmatched. The V gene's germline CDR1 is GEAIGNYY and CDR2 EKD. The CDR3 is 20 amino acids. The CDR3 sequence is CACDTYWGMRSSWDTRQMFF. CDR3 sequence (DNA): TGTGCCTGTGACACCTACTGGGGGATGCGCAGCTCCTGGGACACCCGACAGATGTTTTTC.

This clone has just a few counts. The chain couples TRDV2 to TRDJ3; 8 nucleotides line up with TRDD3. The ends lost 0 bases at V and 2 bases at J; junction bases unmatched: 2. The CDR3 totals 17 residues. Germline V gene sequence: CDR1 GEAIGNYY, CDR2 EKD. In DNA form, the CDR3 reads TGTGCCTGTGACACCGTCTGGGGGACCTGGGACACCCGACAGATGTTTTTC. Translation gives CACDTVWGTWDTRQMFF.

By proportion, this clone is medium-sized. The chain carries TRDV2 and TRDJ3; the D is unclear. The CDR3 has 20 amino acids. V shed 0 bases and J shed 0 bases, with 17 bases lying between them. CDR1 GEAIGNYY and CDR2 EKD come from the germline V gene. CDR3 sequence reads: CACDTVDGALSSWDTRQMFF. DNA for the CDR3: TGTGCCTGTGACACCGTTGACGGGGCCCTAAGCTCCTGGGACACCCGACAGATGTTTTTC.

By frequency in the sample, this clone is large. The same CDR3 can be traced to other DNA sequences in this sample. This sequence joins TRAV38-2/DV8 and TRDJ3, with 9 bases matching TRDD3. Germline trimming cut 4 bases from V and 0 bases from J; bases unmatched to any gene: 2. The CDR3 consists of 17 residues. Germline V gene data show CDR1 as TSESDYY and CDR2 as QEAYKQQN. The CDR3 DNA reads TGTGCTTATAGGGGGGGATACAGCTCCTGGGACACCCGACAGATGTTTTTC. This encodes CAYRGGYSSWDTRQMFF.